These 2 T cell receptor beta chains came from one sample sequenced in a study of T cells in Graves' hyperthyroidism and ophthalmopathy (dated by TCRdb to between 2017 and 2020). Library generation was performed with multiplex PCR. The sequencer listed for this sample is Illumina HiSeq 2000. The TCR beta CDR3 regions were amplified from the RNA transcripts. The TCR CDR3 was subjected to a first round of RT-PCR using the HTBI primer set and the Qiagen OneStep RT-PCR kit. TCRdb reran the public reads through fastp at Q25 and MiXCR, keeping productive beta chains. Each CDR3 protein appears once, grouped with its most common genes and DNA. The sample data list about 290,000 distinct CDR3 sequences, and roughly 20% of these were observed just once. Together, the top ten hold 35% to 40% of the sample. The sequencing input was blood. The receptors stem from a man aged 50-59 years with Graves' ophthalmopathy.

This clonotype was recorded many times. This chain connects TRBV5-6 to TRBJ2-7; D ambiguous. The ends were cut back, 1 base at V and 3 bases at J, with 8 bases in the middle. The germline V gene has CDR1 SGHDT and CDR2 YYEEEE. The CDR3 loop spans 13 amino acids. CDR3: CASSLTIGYEQYF. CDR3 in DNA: TGTGCCAGCAGCTTGACTATTGGCTACGAGCAGTACTTC.

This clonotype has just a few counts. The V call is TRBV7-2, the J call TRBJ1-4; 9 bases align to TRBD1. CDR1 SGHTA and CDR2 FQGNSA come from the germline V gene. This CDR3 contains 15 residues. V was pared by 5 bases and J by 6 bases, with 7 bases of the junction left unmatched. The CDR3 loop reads CASSIGGTGYEKLFF. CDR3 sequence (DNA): TGTGCCAGCAGCATAGGGGGGACAGGGTATGAAAAACTGTTTTTT.